Listed below are T cell receptor beta chains from one sample, sequenced in a study of OX40 agonist ivuxolimab in advanced cancers. Method: immunoSEQ multiplex PCR; TCRdb's copy keeps in-frame clones and lacks some. Of about 16,000 clones listed, about 83% are singletons. Sequenced here: CD4+ or CD8+ T cells sorted from blood, sampled in a trial of the OX40 agonist ivuxolimab. Receptors were obtained from an adult with an advanced solid tumor such as melanoma, head and neck, liver or kidney cancer. Both conserved end residues are part of each CDR3. Each record gives: V gene, J gene, D gene, clone size, CDR3 DNA, CDR3 protein. The D gene is left open where the match is weak. Some rows mark clone size as missing; the rest say once, few, many or name a class of expanded clone.

V gene: TRBV2
J gene: TRBJ1-6
D gene: TRBD1
clone size: .
CDR3 DNA: TGTGCCAGCAGAGGACAGGCGTCGGCCCTCTATAATTCACCCCTCCACTTT
CDR3 protein: CASRGQASALYNSPLHF

V gene: TRBV5-6
J gene: TRBJ2-7
D gene: TRBD1
clone size: few
CDR3 DNA: TGTGCCAGCAGCTTCCCAGGGGGCAGCTACGAGCAGTACTTC
CDR3 protein: CASSFPGGSYEQYF

V gene: TRBV19
J gene: TRBJ1-1
D gene: TRBD1
clone size: .
CDR3 DNA: TGTGCCAGTAGGGACAGGAGCCGTTTCCCTAACACTGAAGCTTTCTTT
CDR3 protein: CASRDRSRFPNTEAFF

V gene: TRBV11-3
J gene: TRBJ1-2
D gene: TRBD1
clone size: .
CDR3 DNA: TGTGCCAGCAGCCATACAGGGGGCGACTATGGCTACACCTTC
CDR3 protein: CASSHTGGDYGYTF

V gene: TRBV27
J gene: TRBJ1-4
D gene: .
clone size: .
CDR3 DNA: TGTGCCAGCAGTTCCTCTGGGGGGTGGGAAAAACTGTTTTTT
CDR3 protein: CASSSSGGWEKLFF

V gene: TRBV19
J gene: TRBJ1-2
D gene: .
clone size: once
CDR3 DNA: TGTGCCAGTAGTATGATGCCGGCCGACTATGGCTACACCTTC
CDR3 protein: CASSMMPADYGYTF

V gene: TRBV15
J gene: TRBJ2-5
D gene: .
clone size: .
CDR3 DNA: TGTGCCACCAGCTCCCCCGGCACGGCCTGGTTGAGGACCCAGTACTTC
CDR3 protein: CATSSPGTAWLRTQYF

V gene: TRBV4-3
J gene: TRBJ2-7
D gene: TRBD2
clone size: .
CDR3 DNA: TGCGCCAGCAGTGAGGGGACTACTAGCTCCTACGAGCAGTACTTC
CDR3 protein: CASSEGTTSSYEQYF

V gene: TRBV18
J gene: TRBJ2-7
D gene: TRBD2
clone size: .
CDR3 DNA: TGTGCCAGCTCACCACCGAGGAGCGGGAGCTGGAGGGAGCAGTACTTC
CDR3 protein: CASSPPRSGSWREQYF

V gene: TRBV7-9
J gene: TRBJ1-1
D gene: .
clone size: .
CDR3 DNA: TGTGCCAGCAGCTACAGAGGACAGACGAACACTGAAGCTTTCTTT
CDR3 protein: CASSYRGQTNTEAFF

V gene: TRBV13
J gene: TRBJ2-3
D gene: .
clone size: .
CDR3 DNA: TGTGCCAGCAGCCACGAGAGGGCCGATACGCAGTATTTT
CDR3 protein: CASSHERADTQYF

V gene: TRBV7-2
J gene: TRBJ2-7
D gene: TRBD1
clone size: once
CDR3 DNA: TGTGCCAGCAGCCCTACAGGGGGCGCTTACGAGCAGTACTTC
CDR3 protein: CASSPTGGAYEQYF